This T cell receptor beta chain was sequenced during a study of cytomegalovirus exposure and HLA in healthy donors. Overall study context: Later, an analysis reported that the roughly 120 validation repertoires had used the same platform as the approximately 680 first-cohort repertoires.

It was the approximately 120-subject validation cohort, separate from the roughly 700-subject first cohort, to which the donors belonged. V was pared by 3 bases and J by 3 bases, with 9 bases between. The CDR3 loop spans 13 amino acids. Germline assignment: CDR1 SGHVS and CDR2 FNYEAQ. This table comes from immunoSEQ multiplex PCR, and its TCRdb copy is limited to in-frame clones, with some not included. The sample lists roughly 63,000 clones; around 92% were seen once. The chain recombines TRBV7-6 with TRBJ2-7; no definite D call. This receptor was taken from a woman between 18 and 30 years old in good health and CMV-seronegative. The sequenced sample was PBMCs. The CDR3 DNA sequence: TGTGCCAGCAGCTTCCGCGGAAGCTACGAGCAGTACTTC. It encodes CASSFRGSYEQYF.